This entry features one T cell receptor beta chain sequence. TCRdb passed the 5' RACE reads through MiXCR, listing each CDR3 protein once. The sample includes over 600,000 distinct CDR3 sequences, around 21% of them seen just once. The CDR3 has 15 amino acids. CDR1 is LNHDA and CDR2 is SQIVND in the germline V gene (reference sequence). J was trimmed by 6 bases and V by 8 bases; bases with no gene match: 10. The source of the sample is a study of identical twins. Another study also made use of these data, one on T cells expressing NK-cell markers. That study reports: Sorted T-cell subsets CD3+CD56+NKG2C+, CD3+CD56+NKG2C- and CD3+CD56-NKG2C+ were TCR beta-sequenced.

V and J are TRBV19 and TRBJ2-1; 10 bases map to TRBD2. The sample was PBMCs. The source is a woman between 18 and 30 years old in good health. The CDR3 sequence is CASSLLAGDPNEQFF. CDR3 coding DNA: TGTGCCAGTTCCCTCCTAGCGGGAGACCCCAATGAGCAGTTCTTC. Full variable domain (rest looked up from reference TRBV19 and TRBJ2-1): DGGITQSPKYLFRKEGQNVTLSCEQNLNHDAMYWYRQDPGQGLRLIYYSQIVNDFQKGDIAEGYSVSREKKESFPLTVTSAQKNPTAFYLCASSLLAGDPNEQFFGPGTRLTVL.